This T cell receptor (beta chain) derives from a study of cytomegalovirus exposure and HLA in healthy donors (dated by TCRdb to about 2017). Background on the whole study: An earlier analysis of approximately 550 of the donors reported 250 to 350 Gb of sequence data and 100 million to 140 million unique TCR beta sequences from 190 million or so T cells. An early release covering roughly 640 HLA-typed donors comprised approximately 290 gigabases of sequencing data and 85 million to 100 million unique TCR sequences. Among the approximately 430 genotyped donors, roughly 80% belonged to the genetic ancestry cluster associated with self-reported Caucasian donors. The aim of the study was to test whether cataloging public T cell receptors could identify signatures of past pathogen exposure. The study profiled the T cell repertoires of under 700 subjects by immunosequencing and related them to cytomegalovirus serostatus. A separate validation cohort of roughly 120 different subjects was used in addition to the roughly 720-subject first cohort. To predict cytomegalovirus infection status, the study brought together high-throughput TCR immunosequencing, statistical association of individual TCRs with disease status, and machine learning. A later analysis re-examined previously published TCR beta repertoires from 600 to 700 donors and added high-resolution HLA genotyping to investigate patterns of TCR occurrence. Rather than drawing on any new phenotypic data, the later analysis identified candidate immune exposures from TCR beta sequences and the way those sequences occurred across donors. To decide whether each TCR beta V gene segment behaved as functional or pseudogenic, an earlier analysis of some 580 of the donors relied on high-throughput TCR beta sequencing. Donor age, sex, ethnicity and CMV serostatus were compiled together with the repertoire data. A later genetic analysis took genome-wide SNP genotypes for about three fifths of the 666 donors and used that subset as a discovery cohort. All discovery cohort repertoires had been generated on a single sequencing platform. Both class I and class II loci were covered by HLA typing, at four-digit resolution. Typing coverage differed by locus: A, B, C, DRB1 and DQB1 were typed in roughly 629-630 donors, DQA1 in 500 to 550, DPA1 in 600 to 610, and DPB1 in around 440. Four to six DR-DQ haplotypes were handled as single units for association and clustering, since linkage in the cohort was strong. Among about 410 genotyped donors of the cohort, an average of approximately 240,000 unique TCR beta nucleotide sequences was sequenced per donor, of which 15% to 20% were non-productive. Beyond this particular receptor, the publication reports: According to a later genetic analysis, donors in an Asian-associated ancestry cluster had fewer N-insertions in productive TCRs than the approximately 650-donor mean. Most TCR sequences were observed very rarely across donors, whereas some public TCRs were present in many individuals. This cohort had only TCR beta chains sequenced, and the lack of alpha or paired-chain data limited which features could be detected. A few of the identified cytomegalovirus-associated TCR beta chains were confirmed in vitro to be specific for cytomegalovirus antigens. At a false discovery rate of 0.05, a later analysis linked approximately 18,000 TCR beta sequences to specific HLA alleles. In a later analysis, HLA-associated TCR beta chains showed more clonal expansion and lower generation probabilities than non-associated chains that were equally common. Cytomegalovirus status was reported to be diagnosed by the classifier with high specificity and sensitivity in both the original and validation cohorts. According to a later analysis, most CMV-associated TCR beta chains appeared to be HLA-restricted, and the HLA associations seemed to be driven largely by CMV exposure. A later analysis found that TCR association rates varied across HLA loci, with DRB1 alleles showing the most associated TCRs and HLA-C alleles the fewest. In a later genetic analysis, a missense DCLRE1C variant was associated with V-gene and J-gene trimming of TCR beta chains, and the association was replicated in an independent cohort. Sequencing depth was assumed to be roughly uniform across donors in the presence/absence analyses, though that assumption may not hold. Because the 87-base-pair reads could not distinguish some IMGT-functional V segments, including TRBV6-2 and TRBV6-3, those segments were excluded. Because HLA typing was unavailable for some donors at each locus, only the typed subset was used in association tests. The only immune exposure information available for the cohort was CMV serostatus. Some 15 rarely observed V segments, including chromosome 9 orphons, were excluded from the earlier analysis of about 500 of the donors because counts were too low. An earlier analysis of approximately 500 of the donors showed that most TCR beta V segments appeared in productive rearrangements either about 87% or about 30% of the time, which broadly matched IMGT annotations. A further reported finding was that TCR beta sequences accurately predicted the HLA-A and HLA-B alleles for most subjects in the first cohort. Correlated functional status among segregating V segments might be attributable to linkage disequilibrium, but an unknown experimental factor could not be ruled out. The sequencing pipeline was judged likely to have produced a cluster of highly shared sequence variants as a technical artifact. The study gave a list of some 150 TCR beta chains associated with cytomegalovirus. Assigning TCR associations to individual alleles was difficult when HLA alleles, especially DR and DQ, strongly co-occurred. It was suggested by the authors that the approach could potentially be generalized to other disease states and immunological phenotypes. A later analysis reported that several top co-occurrence clusters appeared linked to parvovirus B19, influenza, CMV and Epstein-Barr virus.

Library preparation used the immunoSEQ multiplex PCR assay. The multiplex PCR relied on a mix of 60 forward primers for TCR Vbeta segments and 13 reverse primers for TCR Jbeta segments. Amplification of the CDR3 region of rearranged TCR beta genes was performed with a multiplex PCR assay on genomic DNA. On the Illumina HiSeq System, the amplified TCR beta libraries were sequenced as 87-base-pair reads. Per the source publication's procedure: A later analysis tallied around 80 million unique TCR beta chains across the 666 repertoires, and around 12 million of those chains were shared by two or more donors. To remove PCR and sequencing errors, raw reads were error-corrected and collapsed into unique sequences using a nearest-neighbor algorithm that merged closely related sequences. CDR3 sequences were aligned to IMGT reference sequences to assign V, D and J gene segments. For a sequence to be retained, at least a six-nucleotide match to both a V gene segment and a J gene segment was required. A rearrangement was called productive if the CDR3 had no stop codons and remained in frame with V and J, and every other rearrangement was called non-productive. Following IMGT convention, CDR3 was defined as the stretch from the second conserved V-encoded cysteine to the conserved J-encoded phenylalanine. Sequences without an unambiguous match to a single V gene segment were excluded from the earlier analysis of 500 to 700 of the donors. An earlier analysis of several hundred of the donors called V segments functional above 56.7% productive rearrangements and segregating when the between-donor standard deviation exceeded 5%. A statistical classification framework was built to diagnose cytomegalovirus status from the catalog of TCR beta chain sequences. V and J gene assignment, in a later analysis, came from comparing TCR nucleotide sequences with IMGT/GENE-DB human TR gene sequences. In a later analysis, CDR3 sequences and most-parsimonious VDJ recombination scenarios were assigned using the TCRdist pipeline. A later analysis defined each TCR beta chain by its CDR3 amino acid sequence plus V-gene family, and excluded reads lacking a unique V-gene family. To address suspected cross-contamination and a sequencing artifact, a later analysis removed over 500 highly shared, low-generation-probability nucleotide sequences. A later analysis calculated a clonal expansion index for each public chain from normalized within-repertoire ranks of inferred template counts. A later analysis computed generation probabilities with a VDJ recombination model fitted to out-of-frame rearrangements, and checked the results against IGoR. A later analysis scored TCR-TCR, TCR-HLA and TCR-CMV co-occurrence with hypergeometric tests, applying a repertoire-size bias correction to TCR pairs. False discovery rates were estimated in a later analysis by permuting HLA or CMV assignments 20 times. In a later analysis, co-occurring TCRs were grouped using DBSCAN, with TCRdist sequence similarity added in when clustering inside HLA-allele-positive subsets. Repertoires with fewer than 30,000 or more than 120,000 public chains, plus five repertoires with anomalous nucleotide sharing, were excluded from co-occurrence clustering. TCRdb retrieved this table from immuneACCESS and kept in-frame rearrangements only. Not all clones are present; in checked studies, unresolved V genes account for under half, and no reason is known for the remainder. The D gene and trimming were derived from the DNA, and the V and J assignments and clone size from that table. Across this sample there are approximately 100,000 clones, with 60% to 75% seen only once. Clones ranked in the top ten supply 10% of the sample.

Worth noting for this clone: The antigen it recognizes is unknown. The input lacks base qualities; no much larger clone sits a single base away.

The cohort consisted of 600 or so healthy bone marrow donors. At the time of sampling, all cohort members were nominally healthy, though unrecorded immune exposures were likely present. The donor was CMV seronegative and was included in the group of a few hundred seronegative cohort members. A peripheral blood sample was provided by each donor, and peripheral blood mononuclear cells were used for TCR beta sequencing. The Qiagen DNeasy Blood Extraction Kit was used to extract genomic DNA from the blood cell samples. CDR1 MGHRA and CDR2 YSYEKL are derived from the germline V gene. Between the V and J ends, shortened by 0 bases and 6 bases respectively, the junction contains 13 bases. The CDR3, from cysteine to phenylalanine, totals 15 residues. Just CDR3 DNA is preserved here, 45 bases in frame from base 1.

The V and J genes are TRBV4-1 and TRBJ2-3; the D gene cannot be resolved reliably. Sequencing was carried out using PBMCs. The source of this sequence is a man aged 45-65 years in good health and CMV-seronegative. The DNA sequence is as follows: TGCGCCAGCAGCCAAGAAGCCCGCTTCAGGGATACGCAGTATTTT. Its product reads: CASSQEARFRDTQYF.